This T cell receptor beta chain was identified during a study of T-cell reconstitution after alpha-beta-depleted transplantation in children. This clonotype was found a few times. Construction of the TCRbeta library involved unique molecular identifiers. TCRdb fed the PCR reads into MiXCR, producing one record per CDR3 protein. The data hold about 540,000 distinct CDR3 sequences, with roughly 18% observed a single time. V lost 0 bases and J 2 bases, leaving 8 bases between the germline ends. Germline loops: CDR1 MGHRA, CDR2 YSYEKL. The CDR3 covers 15 residues. This chain uses TRBV4-1 with TRBJ2-1; D ambiguous. The sequencing used PBMCs from the stem cell graft donor, collected from the stem cell graft. The TCR sequence derives from a human donor who donated a stem cell graft to a child with acute lymphoblastic leukemia. CDR3 sequence (DNA): TGCGCCAGCAGCCAAGAGGCAGCCACCTACAATGAGCAGTTCTTC. Its protein is CASSQEAATYNEQFF.